Following are 10 T cell receptor beta chains from one sample sequenced in a study of blood T cell repertoires in COVID-19. Assay: immunoSEQ multiplex PCR; the TCRdb copy retains only in-frame clones and omits some. The table shows hundreds of thousands of clones, with approximately 81% occurring only once. The specimen sequenced was peripheral blood. Receptor source: a woman of 80 years or more with active or convalescent COVID-19.

This sequence joins TRBV9 and TRBJ1-3, with 7 bases fitting TRBD1. The length of the CDR3 is 16 residues. Trimming took 4 bases from V and 4 from J; bases not matched to a gene: 11. Germline V CDR1 and CDR2: SGDLS, YYNGEE. DNA for the CDR3: TGTGCCAGCAGCTCGACTGACAGGGTCCCGGGAAACACCATATATTTT. Its translation is CASSSTDRVPGNTIYF.

This sequence joins TRBV12-3 or TRBV12-4 and TRBJ2-7, with 9 nucleotides matching TRBD1. The CDR3 has 13 residues. The J segment lost 5 bases and the V segment lost 6 bases, leaving 5 bases of the junction unmatched. CDR3 region: CASRYRTGDEQYF. DNA for the CDR3: TGTGCCAGCAGATATCGGACAGGGGACGAGCAGTACTTC.

The sample holds one count of this clone. DNA of the CDR3: TGTGCCAGCAGTGAGGCTGCGGGGGGGCCCGAGCATGAGCAGTTCTTC. Its translation is CASSEAAGGPEHEQFF. V is TRBV2 and J is TRBJ2-1, with TRBD2 identical over 9 bases. Trimming removed 3 bases from V and 8 bases from J; junction bases left unmatched: 11. The CDR3 is 16 residues long. CDR1 and CDR2 (germline): SNHLY, FYNNEI.

DNA for the CDR3: TGTGCCAGCAGCAAGGGACAGTCCTACGAGCAGTACTTC. This translates into CASSKGQSYEQYF. The rearrangement links TRBV5-4 to TRBJ2-7; TRBD1 aligns across 7 bases. Germline lookup yields CDR1 SGHNT and CDR2 YYREEE (reference sequence). Trimming removed 4 bases from V and 1 base from J; junction bases left unmatched: 2. The CDR3 has 13 residues.

The J gene is TRBJ2-2, the V gene TRBV4-2; 9 bases match TRBD2. Unmatched junction bases numbered 0, after V lost 0 bases and J lost 4 bases. The CDR3 length is 15 residues. The V gene's germline CDR1 is LGHNA and CDR2 YNFKEQ. This CDR3 reads CASSQDSGGTGELFF. The CDR3 nucleotides read TGTGCCAGCAGCCAAGATAGCGGGGGCACCGGGGAGCTGTTTTTT.

This clone was seen a handful of times. The J gene is TRBJ2-2, the V gene TRBV7-9; D might be TRBD2 (6 bases). The V and J ends lost 5 bases and 2 bases respectively, with 12 bases between them. Germline V gene sequence: CDR1 SEHNR, CDR2 FQNEAQ (reference sequence). The CDR3 runs to 15 residues. The CDR3 bases are TGTGCCAGCAGCGCCAGGGAGGTCAACACCGGGGAGCTGTTTTTT. Translated, it gives CASSAREVNTGELFF.

V usage is TRBV28 and J usage is TRBJ1-1, with 7 positions matching TRBD1. The CDR3 is 14 amino acids. J was trimmed by 6 bases and V by 3 bases; bases with no gene match: 7. The germline gives CDR1 MDHEN, CDR2 SYDVKM. The CDR3 is CASSFPGQAAEAFF. CDR3 bases: TGTGCCAGCAGTTTTCCAGGACAGGCAGCTGAAGCTTTCTTT.

This chain links TRBV6-2 or TRBV6-3 with TRBJ1-2; 7 nucleotides align to TRBD1. CDR3 size: 14 residues. Germline V gene data show CDR1 as MNHEY and CDR2 as SVGEGT. Trimming at V came to 4 bases and at J to 4 bases, leaving 6 bases not matched to a gene. The CDR3 is CASSSGTAVYGYTF. CDR3 nucleotides: TGTGCCAGCAGTTCGGGGACAGCTGTCTATGGCTACACCTTC.

V is TRBV7-3 and J is TRBJ2-5; 12 nucleotides align to TRBD2. The CDR3 runs 16 residues. The V segment lost 5 bases and the J segment 7 bases; nucleotides outside the gene matches: 11. Germline V gene lookup returns CDR1 SGHTA and CDR2 FQGTGA. CDR3 DNA sequence: TGTGCCAGCAGCCTAAGCGGACTAGCGGGGTCTAGGACCCAGTACTTC. This gives the protein CASSLSGLAGSRTQYF. Using reference TRBV7-3 and TRBJ2-5 for the parts outside the CDR3, the full variable domain is GAGVSQTPSNKVTEKGKYVELRCDPISGHTALYWYRQSLGQGPEFLIYFQGTGAADDSGLPNDRFFAVRPEGSVSTLKIQRTERGDSAVYLCASSLSGLAGSRTQYFGPGTRLLVL.

This clone came up a few times. The chain couples TRBV27 to TRBJ1-1, with D tentatively TRBD1 (5 bases). The germline CDR1 and CDR2 sequences are MNHEY and SMNVEV (reference sequence). The CDR3 spans 14 residues. V was trimmed by 6 bases and J by 1 base, leaving 12 bases between them. CDR3: CASRVTASNTEAFF. The CDR3 DNA sequence: TGTGCCAGCAGGGTGACAGCATCGAACACTGAAGCTTTCTTT.